A single sample is the source of the 25 T cell receptor beta chains below, sequenced in a study of shared clonotypes between healthy human individuals. Generated by immunoSEQ multiplex PCR, the TCRdb table keeps only in-frame clones and is missing some. Found here are 650,000 to 800,000 clones, around 70% of them singletons; the top ten hold more than 1.5%. Input material: memory CD4+ T cells sorted from blood. The subset here: CD45RA-negative fraction. The receptors were gathered from a woman aged 30 to 39 in good health.

This clone was detected once. The chain links TRBV7-2 to TRBJ2-2, with D possibly called TRBD1 or TRBD2 (5 bases each). The germline V and J ends were trimmed by 5 bases and 4 bases, with 14 bases remaining between them. The V gene's germline CDR1 is SGHTA and CDR2 FQGNSA. The CDR3 loop spans 15 amino acids. The CDR3 protein is CASSRKVGTTGELFF. The CDR3 DNA is TGTGCCAGCAGCCGAAAGGTGGGGACCACCGGGGAGCTGTTTTTT.

The gene calls are TRBV5-1 and TRBJ2-7, with D possibly being TRBD2 (8 bases). The CDR3 sequence is 21 residues long. V was clipped by 0 bases and J by 7 bases, with 35 bases between them. CDR1 is SGHRS, CDR2 YFSETQ, per germline. The CDR3 DNA reads as TGCGCCAGCAGCTTGGCCCCCCTGGAAGGGGGCACTAGCGGACCCCTCTGGGAGCAGTACTTC. Its protein product is CASSLAPLEGGTSGPLWEQYF.

The V call is TRBV6-6, the J call TRBJ2-1; 10 bases are a match to TRBD1. CDR3 length: 12 residues. CDR1 is MNHNY, CDR2 SVGAGI, per germline (reference sequence). The ends lost 8 bases at V and 9 bases at J; junction bases unmatched: 4. The CDR3 sequence is CASWTGGGEQFF. The CDR3 DNA reads TGTGCCAGCTGGACAGGGGGTGGTGAGCAGTTCTTC.

This chain connects TRBV7-9 to TRBJ2-3; a weak D match, TRBD2 (5 bases). The CDR3 has 13 amino acids. From germline, CDR1 is SEHNR and CDR2 FQNEAQ (reference sequence). V lost 6 bases and J 0 bases, leaving 7 bases between the germline ends. This chain's CDR3 is CASRTRSTDTQYF. The CDR3 DNA reads TGTGCCAGCAGAACTAGGAGCACAGATACGCAGTATTTT.

This chain links TRBV10-3 with TRBJ2-3; D is uncertain. The V end lost 3 bases, the J end lost 7 bases, and 20 bases lay between the germline ends. Germline lookup yields CDR1 ENHRY and CDR2 SYGVKD. This CDR3 has 16 amino acids. The CDR3: CAISDLSTVNMHTQYF. Written as DNA, the CDR3 is TGTGCCATCAGTGATCTTTCAACTGTCAATATGCATACGCAGTATTTT.

The chain joins TRBV4-2 to TRBJ2-5; 7 bases match TRBD2. Germline trimming cut 0 bases from V and 1 base from J; bases unmatched to any gene: 8. Germline V gene data show CDR1 as LGHNA and CDR2 as YNFKEQ. CDR3 length: 17 residues. DNA of the CDR3: TGTGCCAGCAGCCAAGAACCGCCGGGACTATCCCAAGAGACCCAGTACTTC. Translation: CASSQEPPGLSQETQYF.

This clone was seen at least ten times. The chain uses TRBV7-8 and TRBJ1-5, with D uncertain. The ends were cut back, 7 bases at V and 4 bases at J, with 17 bases in the middle. This CDR3 is 15 amino acids long. Germline V lookup: CDR1 SGHVS, CDR2 FQNEAQ. The CDR3 DNA is TGTGCCAGCACCGATAGGGAACAGCGGAATCAGCCCCAGCATTTT. Protein product: CASTDREQRNQPQHF.

The CDR3 protein is CASSPPGTGGPKYF. The DNA of the CDR3 is TGTGCCAGCTCACCCCCGGGGACGGGAGGGCCAAAGTATTTT. The V call is TRBV18, the J call TRBJ2-3, with 8 bases matching TRBD2. The CDR3 totals 14 residues. V shed 3 bases and J 13 bases; nucleotides not matched to a gene: 12. The germline gives CDR1 KGHSH, CDR2 LQKENI.

The chain employs TRBV11-2 and TRBJ1-5; weak D call: TRBD1 (6 bases). Germline CDR1 reads SGHAT; CDR2 reads FQNNGV. This CDR3 has 16 residues. V was shortened by 5 bases and J by 2 bases, with 16 bases between the two germline ends. CDR3 sequence reads: CASSLSGAAGNQPQHF. The CDR3 DNA is TGTGCCAGCAGCCTGTCAGGGGCGGCCGGCAATCAGCCCCAGCATTTT.

This clone was counted once. This sequence joins TRBV7-8 and TRBJ2-4; D could derive from TRBD1 or TRBD2 (5 bases each). This CDR3 has 12 amino acids. Deletions cut 1 base from V and 10 bases from J, with 8 bases between. Germline V gene lookup returns CDR1 SGHVS and CDR2 FQNEAQ. This CDR3 is CASSLGREIQYF. The CDR3 bases are TGTGCCAGCAGCTTAGGCAGGGAGATTCAGTACTTC.

The V gene is TRBV29-1, the J gene TRBJ1-5; a possible D gene is TRBD1 (5 bases). The CDR3 runs to 13 residues. CDR1 and CDR2 from the germline V gene are SQVTM and ANQGSEA. Trimming cost V 5 bases and J 3 bases, with 11 bases left between them. The CDR3 bases are TGCAGCGTTATCCCGGGACTCAATCAGCCCCAGCATTTT. It encodes CSVIPGLNQPQHF.

This chain joins TRBV4-1 and TRBJ2-7; weak D call: TRBD1 (6 bases). V was cut by 3 bases and J by 2 bases, with 17 bases left in between. Germline-derived CDR1 and CDR2 are MGHRA and YSYEKL. The CDR3 consists of 16 residues. The CDR3 reads CASSQEATGLAYEQYF. CDR3 sequence (DNA): TGCGCCAGCAGCCAGGAAGCCACAGGGCTAGCCTACGAGCAGTACTTC.

The CDR3 sequence is CASSSGAGEWQPQHF. The CDR3 nucleotides are TGTGCCAGCAGCTCGGGGGCAGGGGAGTGGCAGCCCCAGCATTTT. V usage is TRBV7-2 and J usage is TRBJ1-5; maybe TRBD1 (6 bases). The V gene lost 4 bases and the J gene lost 7 bases, with 17 bases spanning the gap. The CDR3 contains 15 residues. Per the germline V gene, CDR1 is SGHTA and CDR2 is FQGNSA.

The J gene is TRBJ1-2, the V gene TRBV6-6, with TRBD1 as a possible D gene (6 bases). V shed 5 bases and J shed 4 bases, with 11 bases lying between them. The V gene's germline CDR1 is MNHNY and CDR2 SVGAGI (reference sequence). The CDR3 has 13 amino acids. CDR3 in DNA: TGTGCCAGCAGTCCGCAGGGGACCTATGGCTACACCTTC. Its protein product is CASSPQGTYGYTF.

The chain combines TRBV10-3 with TRBJ2-1, with D possibly TRBD1 on 5 matching bases. The CDR3 loop spans 11 amino acids. CDR1 and CDR2 from the germline V gene are ENHRY and SYGVKD. Trimming shortened V by 9 bases and J by 6 bases, and 9 bases separated the two germline ends. For the CDR3, the DNA is TGTGCCATAGGGGCTACCAATGAGCAGTTCTTC. This encodes CAIGATNEQFF.

This clone appeared many times. CDR3: CAISSGTSAYEQYF. CDR3 nucleotides: TGTGCCATCAGTTCCGGGACTAGCGCCTACGAGCAGTACTTC. The rearrangement uses TRBV10-3 and TRBJ2-7, with 10 bases lining up with TRBD2. The V gene end was trimmed by 5 bases and the J gene end by 2 bases; junction bases not matched to a gene: 3. Germline lookup yields CDR1 ENHRY and CDR2 SYGVKD. This CDR3 region has 14 residues.

J is TRBJ1-1 and V is TRBV19, with D perhaps matching TRBD1 (5 bases). CDR3 length: 14 amino acids. Trimming stripped 4 bases from V and 4 bases from J, with 13 bases between. The germline CDR1 and CDR2 sequences are LNHDA and SQIVND (reference sequence). CDR3 sequence: CASSRGRDGTEAFF. CDR3 sequence (DNA): TGTGCCAGTAGTAGAGGCAGGGACGGCACTGAAGCTTTCTTT. Supplemented by reference TRBV19 and TRBJ1-1, the full variable domain reads DGGITQSPKYLFRKEGQNVTLSCEQNLNHDAMYWYRQDPGQGLRLIYYSQIVNDFQKGDIAEGYSVSREKKESFPLTVTSAQKNPTAFYLCASSRGRDGTEAFFGQGTRLTVV.

This clone turned up a few times. The J gene is TRBJ2-7, the V gene TRBV6-6, with D maybe TRBD2 (6 bases). This CDR3 is built from 13 residues. Germline assignment: CDR1 MNHNY and CDR2 SVGAGI (reference sequence). Trimming took off 2 bases at V and 3 bases at J, with 8 bases between the two ends. The CDR3 protein is CASSYLSGYEQYF. The CDR3 nucleotides are TGTGCCAGCAGTTACCTTAGCGGCTACGAGCAGTACTTC.

The chain employs TRBV11-2 and TRBJ2-6; D gene uncertain. The CDR3 sequence is 16 residues long. V was shortened by 5 bases and J by 0 bases, with 11 bases between the two germline ends. Germline values: CDR1 SGHAT, CDR2 FQNNGV. This CDR3 is CASSPLGVSGANVLTF. DNA for the CDR3: TGTGCCAGCAGCCCCTTGGGTGTCTCTGGGGCCAACGTCCTGACTTTC. Full variable domain (missing parts from reference TRBV11-2 and TRBJ2-6): EAGVAQSPRYKIIEKRQSVAFWCNPISGHATLYWYQQILGQGPKLLIQFQNNGVVDDSQLPKDRFSAERLKGVDSTLKIQPAKLEDSAVYLCASSPLGVSGANVLTFGAGSRLTVL.

The genes are TRBV5-1 and TRBJ1-4; D might be TRBD1 (5 bases). The CDR3 extends over 16 amino acids. Trimming left V 4 bases short and J 1 base short, with 14 bases between. Germline CDR1 and CDR2: SGHRS and YFSETQ. CDR3 in DNA: TGCGCCAGCAGCCATCATCTAAGGGGAACTAATGAAAAACTGTTTTTT. It encodes CASSHHLRGTNEKLFF.

V usage is TRBV2 and J usage is TRBJ2-7; either TRBD1 or TRBD2 may supply D (5 bases each). Per germline, CDR1 SNHLY and CDR2 FYNNEI. V was trimmed by 4 bases and J by 4 bases, leaving 11 bases between them. The CDR3 loop spans 13 amino acids. CDR3 sequence: CASSGVEGYEQYF. The CDR3 DNA reads as TGTGCCAGCAGTGGAGTAGAGGGGTACGAGCAGTACTTC.

This chain links TRBV7-2 with TRBJ1-1; TRBD1 might be the D (5 bases). Trimming removed 5 bases at V and 7 bases at J, with 17 bases between. The germline gives CDR1 SGHTA, CDR2 FQGNSA. The CDR3 runs 14 residues. The CDR3 DNA sequence: TGTGCCAGCAGCGCAGATCGGGGGACTAGTGAAGCTTTCTTT. It is translated as CASSADRGTSEAFF.

For this clone: Different DNA sequences within this sample yield the same CDR3. V gene TRBV29-1 combines with J gene TRBJ2-1; 7 positions agree with TRBD1. V lost 6 bases, J lost 7 bases, and 6 bases stayed unmatched. CDR3 size: 12 residues. Germline assignment: CDR1 SQVTM and CDR2 ANQGSEA. Here the CDR3 reads CSVEPGGNEQFF. CDR3 in DNA: TGCAGCGTCGAACCAGGGGGTAATGAGCAGTTCTTC.

This chain uses TRBV18 with TRBJ2-7; D is uncertain. The V and J ends lost 0 bases and 2 bases respectively, with 5 bases between them. The CDR3 is 13 amino acids. CDR1 and CDR2 (germline): KGHSH, LQKENI. The CDR3 bases are TGTGCCAGCTCACCACCTGTAACCTACGAGCAGTACTTC. The encoded protein is CASSPPVTYEQYF.

As regards this clone: This CDR3 is also generated by other DNA sequences in the sample. This chain uses TRBV28 with TRBJ1-2; 7 nucleotides match TRBD1. Germline V gene sequence: CDR1 MDHEN, CDR2 SYDVKM. V gave up 3 bases and J gave up 4 bases; unmatched junction bases: 5. This CDR3 contains 14 residues. CDR3 sequence: CASSFSRGGYGYTF. DNA of the CDR3: TGTGCCAGCAGTTTCAGCAGGGGGGGCTATGGCTACACCTTC.